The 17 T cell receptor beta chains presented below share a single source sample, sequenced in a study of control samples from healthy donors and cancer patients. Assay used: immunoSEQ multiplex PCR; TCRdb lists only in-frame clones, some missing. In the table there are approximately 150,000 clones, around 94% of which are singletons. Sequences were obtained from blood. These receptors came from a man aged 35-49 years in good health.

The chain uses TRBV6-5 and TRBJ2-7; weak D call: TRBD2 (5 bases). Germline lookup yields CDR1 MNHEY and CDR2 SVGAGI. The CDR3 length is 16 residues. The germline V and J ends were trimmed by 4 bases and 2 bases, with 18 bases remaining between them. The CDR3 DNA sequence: TGTGCCAGCAGTTCCCCCGGGGAAGGGAATCCCTACGAGCAGTACTTC. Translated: CASSSPGEGNPYEQYF.

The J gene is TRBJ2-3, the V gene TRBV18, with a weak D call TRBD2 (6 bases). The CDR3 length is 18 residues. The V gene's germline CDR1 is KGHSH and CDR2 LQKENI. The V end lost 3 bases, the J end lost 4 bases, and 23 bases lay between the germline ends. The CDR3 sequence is CASSPSVITTGGADTQYF. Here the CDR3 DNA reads TGTGCCAGCTCACCGTCAGTCATAACGACCGGAGGGGCAGATACGCAGTATTTT.

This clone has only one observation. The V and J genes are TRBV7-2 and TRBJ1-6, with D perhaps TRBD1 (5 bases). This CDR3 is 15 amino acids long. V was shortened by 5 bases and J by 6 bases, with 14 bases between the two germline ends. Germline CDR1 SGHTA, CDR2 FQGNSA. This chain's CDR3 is CASSPTGAPNSPLHF. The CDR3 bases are TGTGCCAGCAGCCCAACCGGGGCCCCTAATTCACCCCTCCACTTT.

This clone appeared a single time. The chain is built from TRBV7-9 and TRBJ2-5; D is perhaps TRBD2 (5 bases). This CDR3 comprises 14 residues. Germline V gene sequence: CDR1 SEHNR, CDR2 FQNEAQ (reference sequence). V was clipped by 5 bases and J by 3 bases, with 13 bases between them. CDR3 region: CASSHGLEEETQYF. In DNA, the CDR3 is TGTGCCAGCAGCCACGGACTGGAAGAAGAGACCCAGTACTTC.

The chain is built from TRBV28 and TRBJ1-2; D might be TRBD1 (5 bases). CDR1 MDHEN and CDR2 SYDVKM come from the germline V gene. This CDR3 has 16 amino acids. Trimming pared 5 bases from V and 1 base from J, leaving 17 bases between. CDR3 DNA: TGTGCCAGCAGTCCCGTTGGGGGAGTCATTAACTATGGCTACACCTTC. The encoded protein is CASSPVGGVINYGYTF.

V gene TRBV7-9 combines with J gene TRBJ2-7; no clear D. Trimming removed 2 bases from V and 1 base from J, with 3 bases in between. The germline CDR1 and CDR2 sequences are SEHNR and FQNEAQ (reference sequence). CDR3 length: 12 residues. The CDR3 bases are TGTGCCAGCAGCTTATCTTCCTACGAGCAGTACTTC. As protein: CASSLSSYEQYF. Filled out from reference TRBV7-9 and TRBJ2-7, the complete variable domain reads DTGVSQNPRHKITKRGQNVTFRCDPISEHNRLYWYRQTLGQGPEFLTYFQNEAQLEKSRLLSDRFSAERPKGSFSTLEIQRTEQGDSAMYLCASSLSSYEQYFGPGTRLTVT.

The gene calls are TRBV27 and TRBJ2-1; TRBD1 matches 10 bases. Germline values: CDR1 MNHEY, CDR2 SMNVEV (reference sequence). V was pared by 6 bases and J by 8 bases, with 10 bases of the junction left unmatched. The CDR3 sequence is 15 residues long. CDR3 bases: TGTGCCAGCAGACGCGGGACAGGGGATAAACATGAGCAGTTCTTC. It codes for CASRRGTGDKHEQFF.

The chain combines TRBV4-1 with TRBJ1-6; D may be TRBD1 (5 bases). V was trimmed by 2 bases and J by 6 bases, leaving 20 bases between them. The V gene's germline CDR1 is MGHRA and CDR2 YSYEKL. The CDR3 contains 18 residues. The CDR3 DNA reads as TGCGCCAGCAGCCAATTTGGGAGGGGACCTTCTTTTAATTCACCCCTCCACTTT. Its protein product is CASSQFGRGPSFNSPLHF.

Here the CDR3 DNA reads TGTGCCAGCAGCTTGAGACAGGGCTACAATGAGCAGTTCTTC. Translated: CASSLRQGYNEQFF. The chain has TRBV7-9 and TRBJ2-1; 7 bases are a match to TRBD1. The CDR3 is made up of 14 amino acids. J gave up 3 bases and V 3 bases, and 2 bases lay outside the gene matches. Per germline, CDR1 SEHNR and CDR2 FQNEAQ (reference sequence).

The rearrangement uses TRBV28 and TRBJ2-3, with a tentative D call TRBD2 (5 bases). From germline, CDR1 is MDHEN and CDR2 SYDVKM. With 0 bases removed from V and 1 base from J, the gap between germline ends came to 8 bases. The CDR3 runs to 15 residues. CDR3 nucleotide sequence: TGTGCCAGCAGTTTATGGAAAGCGGGCACAGATACGCAGTATTTT. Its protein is CASSLWKAGTDTQYF.

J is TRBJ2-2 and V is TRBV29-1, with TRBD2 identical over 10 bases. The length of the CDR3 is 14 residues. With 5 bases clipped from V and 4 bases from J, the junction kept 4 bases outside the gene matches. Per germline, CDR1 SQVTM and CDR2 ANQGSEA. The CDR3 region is CSVLAGGTTGELFF. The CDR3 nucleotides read TGCAGCGTTTTAGCGGGGGGCACCACCGGGGAGCTGTTTTTT.

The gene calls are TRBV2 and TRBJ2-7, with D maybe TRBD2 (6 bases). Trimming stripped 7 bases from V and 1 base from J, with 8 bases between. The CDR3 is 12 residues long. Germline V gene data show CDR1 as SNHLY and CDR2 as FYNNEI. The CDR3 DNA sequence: TGTGCCAGCACCGGGACTTCCTACGAGCAGTACTTC. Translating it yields CASTGTSYEQYF.

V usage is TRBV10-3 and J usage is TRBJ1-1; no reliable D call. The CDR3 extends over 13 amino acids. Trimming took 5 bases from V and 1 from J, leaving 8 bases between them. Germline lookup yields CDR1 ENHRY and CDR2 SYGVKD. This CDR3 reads CAISNRPNTEAFF. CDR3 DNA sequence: TGTGCCATCAGTAACCGGCCGAACACTGAAGCTTTCTTT.

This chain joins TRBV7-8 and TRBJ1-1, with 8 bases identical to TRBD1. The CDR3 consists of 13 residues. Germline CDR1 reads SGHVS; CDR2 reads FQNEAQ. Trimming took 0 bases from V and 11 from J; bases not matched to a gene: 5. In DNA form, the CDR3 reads TGTGCCAGCAGCTTAGCGCGGACAGGGTACGCTTTCTTT. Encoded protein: CASSLARTGYAFF.

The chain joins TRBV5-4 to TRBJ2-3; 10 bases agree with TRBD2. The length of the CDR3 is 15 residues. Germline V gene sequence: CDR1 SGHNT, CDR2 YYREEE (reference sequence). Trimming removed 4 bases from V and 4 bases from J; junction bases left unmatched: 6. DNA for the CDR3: TGTGCCAGCAGCCCACGGACTAGCGGACCAGATACGCAGTATTTT. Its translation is CASSPRTSGPDTQYF.

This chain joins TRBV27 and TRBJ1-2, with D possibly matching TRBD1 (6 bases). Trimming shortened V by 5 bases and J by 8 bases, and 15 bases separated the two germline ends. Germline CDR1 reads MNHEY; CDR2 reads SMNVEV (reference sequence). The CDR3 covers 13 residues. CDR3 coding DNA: TGTGCCAGCAGTCATAAACAGGGTCGAGGCTACACCTTC. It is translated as CASSHKQGRGYTF.

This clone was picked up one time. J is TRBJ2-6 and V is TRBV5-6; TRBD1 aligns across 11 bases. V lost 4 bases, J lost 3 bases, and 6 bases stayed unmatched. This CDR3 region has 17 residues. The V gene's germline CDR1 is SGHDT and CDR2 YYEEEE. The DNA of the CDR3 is TGTGCCAGCAGCGACGGACAGGGGGCTATTGGGGCCAACGTCCTGACTTTC. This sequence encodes CASSDGQGAIGANVLTF.